The sequence of this TCR beta chain was determined in a study of blood T cell repertoires in COVID-19. Study-level information: Whether acute or convalescent, the COVID-19 samples came from the United States, Italy and Spain. The cDNA or gDNA used as material had been derived from T cells, B-cell-depleted T cells, or PBMCs.

In the study's own analysis: Amplifying reference gene primers gave estimates of nucleated cell counts. The method was immunoSEQ multiplex PCR; TCRdb's version includes in-frame clones alone and lacks a portion of them. The DNA gave D and trimming, while V, J and clone size come from that table. Of tens of thousands of clones listed, more than 85% are singletons. Looked up from germline, CDR1 is KGHSH and CDR2 is LQKENI. Trimming took off 3 bases at V and 9 bases at J, with 18 bases between the two ends. The CDR3 extends over 16 amino acids. The clonotype originates from a human donor in a cohort sampled during active COVID-19. Sequencing used peripheral blood. The chain uses TRBV18 and TRBJ1-6, with D unclear. The CDR3 loop reads CASSPETALLSSPLHF. In DNA form, the CDR3 reads TGTGCCAGCTCACCGGAAACAGCCCTGCTAAGTTCACCCCTCCACTTT.